This TCR beta chain appears in the sequencing data of a study of CD8 T cells in Susac syndrome. The healthy controls were matched to patients by age and sex. The CDR3 is 17 residues long. Germline V CDR1 and CDR2: MDHEN, SYDVKM. Trimming removed 3 bases at V and 4 bases at J, with 18 bases between. After extraction with the RNeasy kit, about 0.45 to 1 ug of the RNA was reverse transcribed using random hexamers. The CDR3 of TCR beta was amplified by immunoSEQ multiplex PCR across 54 Vbeta and 13 Jbeta. From the immunoSEQ multiplex PCR reads, TCRdb called clonotypes with MiXCR, one entry per CDR3 protein. Of over 100,000 distinct CDR3 sequences in the sample, around 97% were seen once.

This sequence joins TRBV28 and TRBJ2-2; a weak D match, TRBD2 (6 bases). Sequences were obtained from CD4+ T cells from PBMCs. The TCR sequence derives from a human donor in good health. This chain's CDR3 is CASSLLAVKSFTGELFF. In DNA, the CDR3 is TGTGCCAGCAGTTTGTTAGCGGTTAAATCCTTCACCGGGGAGCTGTTTTTT.